These 9 T cell receptor beta chains came from one sample sequenced in a study of OX40 agonist ivuxolimab in advanced cancers. Here immunoSEQ multiplex PCR was the method, and the copy in TCRdb shows in-frame clones only, minus some. The table has approximately 77,000 clones, about 80% seen once; the top ten hold roughly 0.5%. This material consisted of CD4+ or CD8+ T cells sorted from blood, taken in a trial of the OX40 agonist ivuxolimab. These receptors were collected from an adult with an advanced solid tumor such as melanoma, head and neck, liver or kidney cancer.

The chain combines TRBV9 with TRBJ1-2, with 8 nucleotides matching TRBD1. CDR3 length: 16 residues. Germline V gene lookup returns CDR1 SGDLS and CDR2 YYNGEE. Unmatched junction bases numbered 10, after V lost 3 bases and J lost 3 bases. CDR3 in DNA: TGTGCCAGCAGCGAAACCTCCAGGGGGCCAGACTATGGCTACACCTTC. Protein: CASSETSRGPDYGYTF.

The rearrangement joins TRBV18 to TRBJ1-5; D is undetermined. The CDR3 is 13 amino acids. V lost 2 bases and J 4 bases, leaving 6 bases between the germline ends. Germline assignment: CDR1 KGHSH and CDR2 LQKENI. CDR3 sequence (DNA): TGTGCCAGCTCACCAGACGGTAATCAGCCCCAGCATTTT. It codes for CASSPDGNQPQHF. Full variable domain (missing parts from reference TRBV18 and TRBJ1-5): NAGVMQNPRHLVRRRGQEARLRCSPMKGHSHVYWYRQLPEEGLKFMVYLQKENIIDESGMPKERFSAEFPKEGPSILRIQQVVRGDSAAYFCASSPDGNQPQHFGDGTRLSIL.

V and J are TRBV4-1 and TRBJ1-5, with TRBD1 as a possible D gene (6 bases). Germline V lookup: CDR1 MGHRA, CDR2 YSYEKL. With 1 base removed from V and 2 bases from J, the gap between germline ends came to 12 bases. CDR3 length: 16 residues. CDR3 nucleotides: TGCGCCAGCAGCCAAGGGGGAGGGGGAGGCAATCAGCCCCAGCATTTT. Its translation is CASSQGGGGGNQPQHF.

This chain links TRBV10-3 with TRBJ2-5; TRBD2 might be the D (6 bases). The DNA end is more similar to TRBJ2-7, so the J call may be wrong. Germline CDR1 and CDR2: ENHRY and SYGVKD. The CDR3 spans 13 residues. CDR3 nucleotide sequence: TGTGCCATCAGTGACGGGGGAGGCTACGAGCAGTACTTC. It is translated as CAISDGGGYEQYF.

This clone came up once. V gene TRBV7-2 combines with J gene TRBJ1-2; D is undetermined. Germline CDR1 reads SGHTA; CDR2 reads FQGNSA. This CDR3 region has 13 residues. V shed 5 bases and J shed 8 bases, with 15 bases lying between them. The CDR3 DNA is TGTGCCAGCAGCCAACCGGGAAGAGGGGGCTACACCTTC. Translation gives CASSQPGRGGYTF.

V usage is TRBV11-2 and J usage is TRBJ1-1; a weak D match, TRBD1 (5 bases). Trimming took 3 bases from V and 0 from J, leaving 14 bases between them. The CDR3 is 16 residues long. CDR1 SGHAT and CDR2 FQNNGV come from the germline V gene. The CDR3 loop is CASSLRRGTMNTEAFF. In nucleotides, the CDR3 is TGTGCCAGCAGCTTGCGCCGGGGGACCATGAACACTGAAGCTTTCTTT.

The chain is built from TRBV19 and TRBJ2-7, with 9 positions matching TRBD1. This CDR3 has 18 residues. Germline values: CDR1 LNHDA, CDR2 SQIVND (reference sequence). The ends lost 3 bases at V and 1 base at J; junction bases unmatched: 13. The CDR3 region is CASSMGDRVRSPSYEQYF. The CDR3, as DNA: TGTGCCAGTAGTATGGGGGACAGGGTACGGTCTCCTTCCTACGAGCAGTACTTC. Together with reference TRBV19 and TRBJ2-7, the CDR3 gives the full variable domain: DGGITQSPKYLFRKEGQNVTLSCEQNLNHDAMYWYRQDPGQGLRLIYYSQIVNDFQKGDIAEGYSVSREKKESFPLTVTSAQKNPTAFYLCASSMGDRVRSPSYEQYFGPGTRLTVT.

The CDR3 DNA reads TGTGCCAGCAGCGCGGGCGGGGGGGCTCAAGAGACCCAGTACTTC. This sequence encodes CASSAGGGAQETQYF. The chain employs TRBV9 and TRBJ2-5, with TRBD2 identical over 9 bases. Looked up from germline, CDR1 is SGDLS and CDR2 is YYNGEE. The V gene end was trimmed by 3 bases and the J gene end by 2 bases; junction bases not matched to a gene: 5. The CDR3 contains 15 residues. Filled out from reference TRBV9 and TRBJ2-5, the complete variable domain reads DSGVTQTPKHLITATGQRVTLRCSPRSGDLSVYWYQQSLDQGLQFLIQYYNGEERAKGNILERFSAQQFPDLHSELNLSSLELGDSALYFCASSAGGGAQETQYFGPGTRLLVL.

This rearrangement joins TRBV6-6 to TRBJ2-7; 8 bases agree with TRBD2. Germline CDR1 is MNHNY and CDR2 is SVGAGI (reference sequence). This CDR3 region has 14 residues. The V segment lost 7 bases and the J segment 2 bases; nucleotides outside the gene matches: 7. This CDR3 is CASTSGTRTYEQYF. The DNA of the CDR3 is TGTGCCAGCACTTCCGGGACTAGAACCTACGAGCAGTACTTC.